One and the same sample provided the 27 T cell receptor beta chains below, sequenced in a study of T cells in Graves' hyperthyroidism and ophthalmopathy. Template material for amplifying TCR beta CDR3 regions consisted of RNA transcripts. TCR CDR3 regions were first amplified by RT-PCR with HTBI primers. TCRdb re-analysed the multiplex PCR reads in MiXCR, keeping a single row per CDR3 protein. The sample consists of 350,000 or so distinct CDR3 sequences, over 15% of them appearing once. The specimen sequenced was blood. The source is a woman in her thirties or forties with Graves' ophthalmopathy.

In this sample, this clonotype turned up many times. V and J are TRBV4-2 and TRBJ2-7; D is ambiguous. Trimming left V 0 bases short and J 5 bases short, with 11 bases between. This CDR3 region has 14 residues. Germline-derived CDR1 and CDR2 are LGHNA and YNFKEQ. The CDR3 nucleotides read TGTGCCAGCAGCCAAGAAGGTATCGTAAACGAGCAGTACTTC. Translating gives CASSQEGIVNEQYF.

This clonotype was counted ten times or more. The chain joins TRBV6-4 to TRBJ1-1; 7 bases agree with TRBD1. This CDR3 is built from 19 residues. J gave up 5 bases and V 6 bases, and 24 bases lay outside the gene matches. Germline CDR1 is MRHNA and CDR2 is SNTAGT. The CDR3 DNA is TGTGCCAGCAGCCCGGGACAGAGATGGGGAAGGCGGATGGGGACTGAAGCTTTCTTT. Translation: CASSPGQRWGRRMGTEAFF.

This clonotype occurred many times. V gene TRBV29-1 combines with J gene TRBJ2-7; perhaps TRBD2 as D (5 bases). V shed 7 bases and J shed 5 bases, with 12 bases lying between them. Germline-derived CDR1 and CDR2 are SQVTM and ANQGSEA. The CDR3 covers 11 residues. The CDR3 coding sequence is TGCAGCGGGACTCTAGGGAACGAGCAGTACTTC. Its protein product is CSGTLGNEQYF.

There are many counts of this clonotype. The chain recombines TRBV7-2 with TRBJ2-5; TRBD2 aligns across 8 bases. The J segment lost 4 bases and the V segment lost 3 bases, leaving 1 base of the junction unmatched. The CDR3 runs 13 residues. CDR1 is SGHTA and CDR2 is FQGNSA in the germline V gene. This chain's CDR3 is CASSFSGRETQYF. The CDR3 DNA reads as TGTGCCAGCAGCTTCAGCGGGAGAGAGACCCAGTACTTC.

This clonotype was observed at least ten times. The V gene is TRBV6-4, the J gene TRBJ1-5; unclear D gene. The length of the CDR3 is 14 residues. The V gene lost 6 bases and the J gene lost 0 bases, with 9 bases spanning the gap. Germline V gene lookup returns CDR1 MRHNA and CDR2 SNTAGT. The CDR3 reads CASSWDYSNQPQHF. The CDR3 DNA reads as TGTGCCAGCAGCTGGGATTATAGCAATCAGCCCCAGCATTTT.

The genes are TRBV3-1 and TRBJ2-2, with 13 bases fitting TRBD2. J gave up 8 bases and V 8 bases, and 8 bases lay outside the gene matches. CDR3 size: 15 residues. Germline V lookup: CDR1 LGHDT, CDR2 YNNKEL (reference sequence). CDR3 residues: CASRRLAGGPGELFF. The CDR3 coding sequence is TGTGCCAGCCGAAGACTAGCGGGAGGCCCTGGGGAGCTGTTTTTT.

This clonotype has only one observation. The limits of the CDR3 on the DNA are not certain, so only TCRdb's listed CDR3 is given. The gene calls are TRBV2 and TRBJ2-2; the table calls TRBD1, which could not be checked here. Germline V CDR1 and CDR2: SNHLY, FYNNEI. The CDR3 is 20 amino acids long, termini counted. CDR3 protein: CASSDFWEQYFGPGTGELFF.

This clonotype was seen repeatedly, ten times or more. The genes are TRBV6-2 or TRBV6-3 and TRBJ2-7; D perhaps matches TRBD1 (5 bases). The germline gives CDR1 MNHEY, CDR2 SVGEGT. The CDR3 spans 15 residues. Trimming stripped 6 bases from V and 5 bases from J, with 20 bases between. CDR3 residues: CASRSQGSRAHEQYF. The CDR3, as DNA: TGTGCCAGCAGGAGCCAGGGCTCCCGGGCCCACGAGCAGTACTTC.

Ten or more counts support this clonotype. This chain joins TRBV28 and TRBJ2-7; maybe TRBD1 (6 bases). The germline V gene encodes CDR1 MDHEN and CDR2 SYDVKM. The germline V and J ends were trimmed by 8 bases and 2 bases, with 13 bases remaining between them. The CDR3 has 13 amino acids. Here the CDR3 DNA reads TGTGCCAGCCAGACAGGTGCCCCCTACGAGCAGTACTTC. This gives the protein CASQTGAPYEQYF.

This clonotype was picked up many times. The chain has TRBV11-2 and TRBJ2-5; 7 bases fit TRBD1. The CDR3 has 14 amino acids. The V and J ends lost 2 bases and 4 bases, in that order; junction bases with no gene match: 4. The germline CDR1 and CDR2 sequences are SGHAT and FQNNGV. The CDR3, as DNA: TGTGCCAGCAGCTTACGGCACAGGGGAGAGACCCAGTACTTC. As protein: CASSLRHRGETQYF.

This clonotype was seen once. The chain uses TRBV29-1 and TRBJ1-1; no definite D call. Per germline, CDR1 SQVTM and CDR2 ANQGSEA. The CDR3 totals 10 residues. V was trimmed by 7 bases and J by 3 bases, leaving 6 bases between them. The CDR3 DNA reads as TGCAGCGCCTTGGACACTGAAGCTTTCTTT. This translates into CSALDTEAFF.

Here the CDR3 reads CASSPGTSGNEQYF. The CDR3 DNA reads TGTGCCAGCAGCCCTGGGACTAGCGGGAATGAGCAGTACTTC. The rearrangement joins TRBV2 to TRBJ2-7; 13 bases line up with TRBD2. The CDR3 has 14 residues. From germline, CDR1 is SNHLY and CDR2 FYNNEI. V lost 6 bases to trimming and J lost 7 bases; unmatched junction nucleotides: 6.

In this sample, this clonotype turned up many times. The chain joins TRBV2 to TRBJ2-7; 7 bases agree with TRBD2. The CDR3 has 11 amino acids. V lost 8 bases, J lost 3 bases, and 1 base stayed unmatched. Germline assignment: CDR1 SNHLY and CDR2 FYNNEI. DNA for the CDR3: TGTGCCAGCCAGCGGGACTACGAGCAGTACTTC. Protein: CASQRDYEQYF.

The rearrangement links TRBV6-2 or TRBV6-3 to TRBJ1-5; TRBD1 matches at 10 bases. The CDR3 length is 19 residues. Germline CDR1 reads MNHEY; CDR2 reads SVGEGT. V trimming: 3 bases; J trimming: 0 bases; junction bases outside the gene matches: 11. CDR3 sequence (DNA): TGTGCCAGCAGTTATTCGCTGGGACAGGGGATCCATAGCAATCAGCCCCAGCATTTT. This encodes CASSYSLGQGIHSNQPQHF.

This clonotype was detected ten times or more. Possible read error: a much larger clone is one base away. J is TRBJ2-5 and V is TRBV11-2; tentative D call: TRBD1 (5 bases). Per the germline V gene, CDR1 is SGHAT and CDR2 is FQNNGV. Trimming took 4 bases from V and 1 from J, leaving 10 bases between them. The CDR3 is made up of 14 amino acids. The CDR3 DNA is TGTGCCAGCAGCTCCGGACAACTCCAAGAGACCCAGTACTTC. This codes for CASSSGQLQETQYF.

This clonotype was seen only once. This CDR3 reads CASSLQGPETTEAFF. CDR3 DNA sequence: TGCGCCAGCAGCCTGCAAGGGCCCGAGACAACTGAAGCTTTCTTT. V and J are TRBV5-1 and TRBJ1-1; no clear D. The germline V and J ends were trimmed by 4 bases and 5 bases, with 18 bases remaining between them. The germline V gene encodes CDR1 SGHRS and CDR2 YFSETQ. The CDR3 is 15 amino acids.

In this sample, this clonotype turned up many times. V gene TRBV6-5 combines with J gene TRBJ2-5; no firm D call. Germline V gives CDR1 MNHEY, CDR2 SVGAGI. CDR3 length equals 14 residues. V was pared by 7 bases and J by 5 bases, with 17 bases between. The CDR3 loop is CASIPEGFRETQYF. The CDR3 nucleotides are TGTGCCAGCATCCCGGAAGGATTTAGGGAGACCCAGTACTTC.

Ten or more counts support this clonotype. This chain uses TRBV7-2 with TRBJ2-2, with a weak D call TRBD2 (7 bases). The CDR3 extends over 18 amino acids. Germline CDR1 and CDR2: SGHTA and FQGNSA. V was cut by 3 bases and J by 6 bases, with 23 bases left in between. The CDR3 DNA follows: TGTGCCAGCAGCTTTTTCGCCCCCGGGGGGCGTTTAGCCGGGGAGCTGTTTTTT. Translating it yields CASSFFAPGGRLAGELFF.

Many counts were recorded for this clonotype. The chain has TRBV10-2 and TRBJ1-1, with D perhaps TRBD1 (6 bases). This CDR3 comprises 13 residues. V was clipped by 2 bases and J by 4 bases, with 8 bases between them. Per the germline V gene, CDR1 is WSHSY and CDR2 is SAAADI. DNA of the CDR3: TGCGCCAGCAGTGAGGGACAGTTCACTGAAGCTTTCTTT. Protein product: CASSEGQFTEAFF.

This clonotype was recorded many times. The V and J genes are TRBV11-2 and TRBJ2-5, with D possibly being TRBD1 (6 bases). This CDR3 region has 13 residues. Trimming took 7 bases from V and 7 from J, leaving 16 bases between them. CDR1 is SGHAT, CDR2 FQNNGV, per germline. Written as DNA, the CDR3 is TGTGCCAGCACGGCAGGGGTTCTTAGGACCCAGTACTTC. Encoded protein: CASTAGVLRTQYF.

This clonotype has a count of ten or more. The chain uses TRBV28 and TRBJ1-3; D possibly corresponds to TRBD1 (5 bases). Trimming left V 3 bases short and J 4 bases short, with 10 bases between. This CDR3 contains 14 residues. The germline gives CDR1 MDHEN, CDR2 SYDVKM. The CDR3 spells CASSFQGAGNTIYF. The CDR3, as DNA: TGTGCCAGCAGTTTCCAGGGAGCGGGAAACACCATATATTTT.

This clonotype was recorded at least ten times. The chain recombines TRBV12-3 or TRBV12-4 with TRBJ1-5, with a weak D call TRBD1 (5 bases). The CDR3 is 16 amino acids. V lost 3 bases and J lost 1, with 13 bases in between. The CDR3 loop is CASSFLGGTSNQPQHF. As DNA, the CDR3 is TGTGCCAGCAGTTTTCTTGGGGGAACGAGCAATCAGCCCCAGCATTTT.

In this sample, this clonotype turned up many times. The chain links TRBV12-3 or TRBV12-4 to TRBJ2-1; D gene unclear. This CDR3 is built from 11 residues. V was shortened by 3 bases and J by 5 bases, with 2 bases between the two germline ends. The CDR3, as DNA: TGTGCCAGCAGTTTCAACAATGAGCAGTTCTTC. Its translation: CASSFNNEQFF.

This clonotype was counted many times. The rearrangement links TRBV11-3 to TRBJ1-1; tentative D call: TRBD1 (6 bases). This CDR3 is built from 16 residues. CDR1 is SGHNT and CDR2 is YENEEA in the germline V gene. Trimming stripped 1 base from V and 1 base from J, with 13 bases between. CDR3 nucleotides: TGTGCCAGCAGCTTAGGTTTGGGACAAGGGAACACTGAAGCTTTCTTT. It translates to CASSLGLGQGNTEAFF.

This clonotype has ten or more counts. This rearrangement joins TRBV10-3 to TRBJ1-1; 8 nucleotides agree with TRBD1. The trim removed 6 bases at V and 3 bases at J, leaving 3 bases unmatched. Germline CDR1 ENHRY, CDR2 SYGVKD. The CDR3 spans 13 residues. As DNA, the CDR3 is TGTGCCATCAGCCAGGACAGGGACACTGAAGCTTTCTTT. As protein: CAISQDRDTEAFF.

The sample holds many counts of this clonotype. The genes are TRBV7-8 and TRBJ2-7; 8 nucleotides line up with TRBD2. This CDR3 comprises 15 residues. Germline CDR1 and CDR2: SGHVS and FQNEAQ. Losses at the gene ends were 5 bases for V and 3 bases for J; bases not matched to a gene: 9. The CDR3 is CASSPWGTSDYEQYF. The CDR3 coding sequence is TGTGCCAGCAGCCCATGGGGGACTAGTGACTACGAGCAGTACTTC.

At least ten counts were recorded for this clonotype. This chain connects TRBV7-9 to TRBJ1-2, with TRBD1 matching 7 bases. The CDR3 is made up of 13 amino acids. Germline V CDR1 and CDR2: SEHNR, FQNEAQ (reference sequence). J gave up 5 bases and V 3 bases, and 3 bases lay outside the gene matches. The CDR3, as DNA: TGTGCCAGCAGCTTCGCACAGGGGTATGGCTACACCTTC. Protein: CASSFAQGYGYTF.